The T cell receptor (beta chain) under discussion was sequenced for a study of T cells in Graves' hyperthyroidism and ophthalmopathy. Overall study: Upon initial diagnosis and before any treatment, peripheral blood was collected. General study points: A 13 V-J signature model discriminated ophthalmopathy versus stable hyperthyroidism.

The investigators amplified TCR beta CDR3 regions from RNA transcripts. The HTBI set primed first-round TCR CDR3 RT-PCR. TCRdb ran MiXCR on the multiplex PCR reads and lists one entry per CDR3 protein. The table records 500,000 to 600,000 distinct CDR3 sequences, less than 20% of them present only once. Germline CDR1 and CDR2: SGHTA and FQGNSA. The ends were cut back, 1 base at V and 6 bases at J, with 19 bases in the middle. The CDR3 loop spans 17 amino acids. Each 10 ml fresh peripheral blood draw supplied the PBMCs. This clonotype has just a few counts. The antigen is not known. Sequencing used blood. The source of this sequence is a man aged 40-49 years with Graves' ophthalmopathy. V gene TRBV7-2 combines with J gene TRBJ2-1, with D possibly matching TRBD2 (7 bases). The CDR3 DNA reads TGTGCCAGCAGCTTAGTTACGGGGTCGGGGGGCACCAATGAGCAGTTCTTC. Its translation is CASSLVTGSGGTNEQFF.